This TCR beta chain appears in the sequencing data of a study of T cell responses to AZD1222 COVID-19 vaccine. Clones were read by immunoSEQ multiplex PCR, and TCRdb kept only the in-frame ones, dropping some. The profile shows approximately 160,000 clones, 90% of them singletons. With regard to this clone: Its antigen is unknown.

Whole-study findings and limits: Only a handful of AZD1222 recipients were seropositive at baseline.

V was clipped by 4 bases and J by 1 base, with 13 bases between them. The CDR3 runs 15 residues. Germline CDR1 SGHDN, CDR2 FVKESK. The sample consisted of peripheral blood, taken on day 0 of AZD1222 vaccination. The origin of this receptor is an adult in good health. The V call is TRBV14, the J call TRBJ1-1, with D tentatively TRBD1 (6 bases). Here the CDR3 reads CASSPFTGRNTEAFF. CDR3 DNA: TGTGCCAGCAGCCCCTTTACAGGGAGGAACACTGAAGCTTTCTTT.